The clone carrying this T cell receptor beta chain was seen many times. Its antigen is not identified. This record comes from a study of T cells in Graves' hyperthyroidism and ophthalmopathy. Study-level background: At the time of initial diagnosis and before any treatment, peripheral blood was collected. Overall study findings and caveats: Median prediction lead before ophthalmopathy onset was 6.5 months with the model.

The ends were cut back, 6 bases at V and 3 bases at J, with 15 bases in the middle. Germline loops: CDR1 SQVTM, CDR2 ANQGSEA. The length of the CDR3 is 13 residues. TCR beta CDR3 region amplification was performed from RNA transcripts. Primed by the HTBI set, a first-round RT-PCR was run on the TCR CDR3. Each CDR3 protein gets one entry after TCRdb re-called the multiplex PCR reads with MiXCR. The table has hundreds of thousands of distinct CDR3 sequences, about 15% seen once. Sequencing was performed on blood. The TCR sequence derives from a man aged 18 to 35 with Graves' ophthalmopathy. V and J are TRBV29-1 and TRBJ2-7, with D possibly TRBD2 on 7 matching bases. DNA of the CDR3: TGCAGCGTACGGGGGGCCCAGGGCTACGAGCAGTACTTC. It codes for CSVRGAQGYEQYF.